The 14 T cell receptor beta chains presented below share a single source sample, sequenced in a study of blood T cell repertoires in COVID-19. Method: immunoSEQ multiplex PCR; TCRdb's copy keeps in-frame clones and lacks some. The sample carries some 87,000 clones, approximately 89% recorded once. Source material: peripheral blood. The receptors stem from a human donor in a cohort sampled during active COVID-19.

There are a few counts of this clone. V usage is TRBV19 and J usage is TRBJ1-1, with D perhaps TRBD1 (6 bases). With 5 bases removed from V and 1 base from J, the gap between germline ends came to 17 bases. Looked up from germline, CDR1 is LNHDA and CDR2 is SQIVND (reference sequence). CDR3 size: 16 residues. The CDR3 spells CASSQHHGQPNTEAFF. As DNA, the CDR3 is TGTGCCAGTAGTCAGCACCATGGACAGCCGAACACTGAAGCTTTCTTT. The full variable domain, completed using reference TRBV19 and TRBJ1-1, is DGGITQSPKYLFRKEGQNVTLSCEQNLNHDAMYWYRQDPGQGLRLIYYSQIVNDFQKGDIAEGYSVSREKKESFPLTVTSAQKNPTAFYLCASSQHHGQPNTEAFFGQGTRLTVV.

This chain links TRBV5-1 with TRBJ1-1; TRBD1 agrees at 7 bases. Germline V gene sequence: CDR1 SGHRS, CDR2 YFSETQ. The CDR3 contains 15 residues. J gave up 7 bases and V 4 bases, and 13 bases lay outside the gene matches. CDR3 nucleotide sequence: TGCGCCAGCAGCGCCACCGGGACAGTTAAAATTGAAGCTTTCTTT. Translation gives CASSATGTVKIEAFF.

The CDR3 DNA sequence: TGCGCCAGCAGCTTCGGGTCCTACAATGAGCAGTTCTTC. Residues: CASSFGSYNEQFF. This rearrangement joins TRBV5-1 to TRBJ2-1; no clear D gene. The CDR3 contains 13 residues. Germline V CDR1 and CDR2: SGHRS, YFSETQ. Between the trimmed V and J ends, which lost 2 bases and 1 base, there was a span of 4 bases.

As for this clone: This same CDR3 is encoded by further DNA sequences in the sample. The rearrangement joins TRBV28 to TRBJ1-5; D is unclear. The CDR3 extends over 12 amino acids. Trimming took 4 bases from V and 2 from J, leaving 3 bases between them. CDR1 and CDR2 from the germline V gene are MDHEN and SYDVKM. CDR3 nucleotides: TGTGCCAGCAGTTCCGGCAATCAGCCCCAGCATTTT. It encodes CASSSGNQPQHF. Looking up the rest from reference TRBV28 and TRBJ1-5 gives the full variable domain: DVKVTQSSRYLVKRTGEKVFLECVQDMDHENMFWYRQDPGLGLRLIYFSYDVKMKEKGDIPEGYSVSREKKERFSLILESASTNQTSMYLCASSSGNQPQHFGDGTRLSIL.

The rearrangement joins TRBV28 to TRBJ2-2, with no clear D. The CDR3 loop spans 13 amino acids. Trimming took 6 bases from V and 1 from J, leaving 6 bases between them. Germline CDR1 MDHEN, CDR2 SYDVKM. The CDR3 nucleotides are TGTGCCAGCAGGGCAGTGAACACCGGGGAGCTGTTTTTT. It translates to CASRAVNTGELFF.

This clone appeared a single time. This chain uses TRBV11-2 with TRBJ2-1; 8 bases agree with TRBD2. Germline-derived CDR1 and CDR2 are SGHAT and FQNNGV. This CDR3 is 17 amino acids long. Trimming cost V 5 bases and J 3 bases; bases outside gene matches: 12. The CDR3 is CASSNPKAGGVYNEQFF. The CDR3 nucleotides read TGTGCCAGCAGCAACCCCAAGGCGGGGGGCGTCTACAATGAGCAGTTCTTC.

J is TRBJ1-2 and V is TRBV30, with TRBD1 matching over 9 bases. The germline V gene has CDR1 GTSNPN and CDR2 SVGIG (reference sequence). This CDR3 region has 16 residues. J lost 8 bases, V lost 1 base, and 14 bases had no gene match. CDR3 sequence: CAWSAAGTGLFWGYTF. The CDR3 bases are TGTGCCTGGAGTGCCGCCGGGACAGGGTTGTTTTGGGGCTACACCTTC.

This chain links TRBV7-2 with TRBJ1-3; possible D gene TRBD1, 6 bases. Looked up from germline, CDR1 is SGHTA and CDR2 is FQGNSA. The CDR3 is 14 amino acids. V shed 5 bases and J shed 3 bases, with 11 bases lying between them. The CDR3 sequence: CASSPGQIGNTIYF. The CDR3 DNA is TGTGCCAGCAGCCCGGGACAAATTGGAAACACCATATATTTT. Together with reference TRBV7-2 and TRBJ1-3, the CDR3 gives the full variable domain: GAGVSQSPSNKVTEKGKDVELRCDPISGHTALYWYRQSLGQGLEFLIYFQGNSAPDKSGLPSDRFSAERTGGSVSTLTIQRTQQEDSAVYLCASSPGQIGNTIYFGEGSWLTVV.

The gene calls are TRBV2 and TRBJ2-7; TRBD2 matches at 8 bases. J gave up 1 base and V 6 bases, and 8 bases lay outside the gene matches. The CDR3 contains 15 residues. CDR1 and CDR2 (germline): SNHLY, FYNNEI. CDR3 nucleotides: TGTGCCAGCAGAAACGGACTAGCTAGATCCTACGAGCAGTACTTC. Its translation is CASRNGLARSYEQYF.

This sequence joins TRBV11-2 and TRBJ2-7; 7 bases map to TRBD2. The CDR3 consists of 15 residues. The germline V gene encodes CDR1 SGHAT and CDR2 FQNNGV. The junction had 7 bases not matched to a gene; V was cut back by 5 bases and J by 0 bases. CDR3 protein: CASSLGAGSSYEQYF. CDR3 bases: TGTGCCAGCAGCCTCGGAGCGGGGAGCTCCTACGAGCAGTACTTC.

This chain links TRBV5-4 with TRBJ2-5; TRBD2 matches at 11 bases. V shed 3 bases and J 3 bases; nucleotides not matched to a gene: 7. Germline V lookup: CDR1 SGHNT, CDR2 YYREEE (reference sequence). This CDR3 contains 16 residues. The CDR3 region has the DNA TGTGCCAGCAGCTCTGGACTAGCGGGCGTAAAAGAGACCCAGTACTTC. It translates to CASSSGLAGVKETQYF.

This clone appeared a single time. V gene TRBV6-5 combines with J gene TRBJ1-2; 7 nucleotides match TRBD1. This CDR3 region has 15 residues. Trimming removed 5 bases from V and 8 bases from J; junction bases left unmatched: 14. Germline loops: CDR1 MNHEY, CDR2 SVGAGI. The CDR3 DNA follows: TGTGCCAGCAGTCCCCGAGACAGGGTTTGGAGCGGCTACACCTTC. Amino acid sequence: CASSPRDRVWSGYTF.

This chain links TRBV11-2 with TRBJ1-1, with 7 bases fitting TRBD1. This CDR3 comprises 17 residues. Germline assignment: CDR1 SGHAT and CDR2 FQNNGV. J gave up 5 bases and V 4 bases, and 16 bases lay outside the gene matches. The CDR3 DNA sequence: TGTGCCAGCAGCTCAGGGGGGTTGGCAGGGCCATGGACTGAAGCTTTCTTT. Encoded protein: CASSSGGLAGPWTEAFF.

The rearrangement links TRBV2 to TRBJ1-2, with a weak D call TRBD1 (6 bases). This CDR3 contains 13 residues. Per the germline V gene, CDR1 is SNHLY and CDR2 is FYNNEI. Trimming cost V 5 bases and J 1 base, with 8 bases left between them. CDR3 protein: CASSIQGNYGYTF. In nucleotides, the CDR3 is TGTGCCAGCAGTATACAGGGTAACTATGGCTACACCTTC.